This T cell receptor beta chain was retrieved from a study of T cell responses to AZD1222 COVID-19 vaccine. Comment on this clone: The sample has other DNA sequences that encode this CDR3 too.

The assay was immunoSEQ multiplex PCR, and TCRdb's table has in-frame clones only and misses some. The sample lists 110,000 to 150,000 clones, about 92% occurring once. CDR3 length: 15 residues. Germline-derived CDR1 and CDR2 are LNHNV and YYDKDF (reference sequence). Trimming removed 1 base from V and 2 bases from J; junction bases left unmatched: 3. The clonotype originates from an adult who received the AZD1222 COVID-19 vaccine. Sequencing used peripheral blood, obtained 28 days after the second AZD1222 dose. The chain links TRBV15 to TRBJ1-1; 8 nucleotides line up with TRBD1. CDR3 sequence reads: CATSRGGQGNTEAFF. In nucleotides, the CDR3 is TGTGCCACCAGCAGAGGAGGACAGGGAAACACTGAAGCTTTCTTT.